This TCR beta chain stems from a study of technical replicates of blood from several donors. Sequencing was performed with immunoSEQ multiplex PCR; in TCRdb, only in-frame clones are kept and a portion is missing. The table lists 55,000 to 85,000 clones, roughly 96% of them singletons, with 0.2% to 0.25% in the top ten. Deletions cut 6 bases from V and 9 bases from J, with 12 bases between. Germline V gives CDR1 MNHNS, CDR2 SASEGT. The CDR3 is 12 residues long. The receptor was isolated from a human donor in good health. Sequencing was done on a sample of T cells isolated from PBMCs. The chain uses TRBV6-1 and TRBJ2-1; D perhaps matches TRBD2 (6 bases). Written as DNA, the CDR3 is TGTGCCAGCAGGGAGGGGCCTTTTGAGCAGTTCTTC. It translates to CASREGPFEQFF.